The 32 T cell receptor beta chains reported below all come from one sample, sequenced in a study of T cells in Graves' hyperthyroidism and ophthalmopathy. Amplification of TCR beta CDR3 regions used RNA as the template. Carried out on the TCR CDR3, a first-round RT-PCR used the HTBI primer set. TCRdb redid the calling of the multiplex PCR reads with MiXCR, one entry per CDR3 protein. This sample carries around 450,000 distinct CDR3 sequences, roughly an eighth of them seen once, and the ten largest clones take 5% to 6.5%. The sample comprised blood. The receptors were sampled from a woman between 18 and 29 years old with Graves' hyperthyroidism.

CDR3 sequence reads: CASSLVAGDMNTEAFF. CDR3 DNA sequence: TGCGCCAGCAGCTTGGTGGCAGGGGATATGAACACTGAAGCTTTCTTT. V gene TRBV5-1 combines with J gene TRBJ1-1; weak D call: TRBD1 (6 bases). Germline V gives CDR1 SGHRS, CDR2 YFSETQ. The V gene lost 0 bases and the J gene lost 0 bases, with 12 bases spanning the gap. CDR3 length equals 16 residues. The entire variable domain, with the rest obtained from reference TRBV5-1 and TRBJ1-1, is as follows: KAGVTQTPRYLIKTRGQQVTLSCSPISGHRSVSWYQQTPGQGLQFLFEYFSETQRNKGNFPGRFSGRQFSNSRSEMNVSTLELGDSALYLCASSLVAGDMNTEAFFGQGTRLTVV.

This clonotype was detected only a few times. The genes are TRBV20-1 and TRBJ2-7; 12 nucleotides agree with TRBD2. With V trimmed by 5 bases and J by 5 bases, 7 bases remained unmatched. This CDR3 has 14 amino acids. Germline assignment: CDR1 DFQATT and CDR2 SNEGSKA (reference sequence). The CDR3 sequence: CSAPLAGGVHEQYF. The CDR3 DNA follows: TGCAGTGCTCCACTAGCGGGAGGTGTCCACGAGCAGTACTTC.

A few counts support this clonotype. The junction departs from the called germline gene at one end, perhaps through a read error. This sequence joins TRBV7-3 and TRBJ1-6, with 9 bases aligning to TRBD1. The CDR3 has 17 amino acids. The germline gives CDR1 SGHTA, CDR2 FQGTGA. CDR3 in DNA: TGTGCCAGCAGCGGCACCGGGACAGGGCGGTATAGTTCACCCCTCCACTTT. It specifies CASSGTGTGRYSSPLHF.

This chain joins TRBV6-1 and TRBJ2-7; no definite D call. Germline V lookup: CDR1 MNHNS, CDR2 SASEGT. The CDR3 runs 14 residues. V gave up 6 bases and J gave up 2 bases, with 14 bases separating them. The CDR3 reads CASSPDQIPYEQYF. CDR3 DNA sequence: TGTGCCAGCAGCCCGGACCAAATACCCTACGAGCAGTACTTC.

This clonotype was counted a few times. The chain combines TRBV18 with TRBJ2-2, with 8 nucleotides matching TRBD1. The CDR3 contains 15 residues. Germline values: CDR1 KGHSH, CDR2 LQKENI. V was clipped by 6 bases and J by 0 bases; unmatched bases: 3. The CDR3 here is CASSAQGANTGELFF. The CDR3 DNA sequence: TGTGCCAGCTCCGCACAGGGGGCGAACACCGGGGAGCTGTTTTTT.

This clonotype was seen many times. The V gene is TRBV11-2, the J gene TRBJ2-2; possibly TRBD1 for D (6 bases). The CDR3 sequence is 16 residues long. V was clipped by 0 bases and J by 3 bases, with 11 bases between them. The germline gives CDR1 SGHAT, CDR2 FQNNGV. CDR3 region: CASSLDGRGDTGELFF. Here the CDR3 DNA reads TGTGCCAGCAGCTTAGACGGCAGGGGCGACACCGGGGAGCTGTTTTTT.

The chain couples TRBV7-9 to TRBJ1-6; D gene ambiguous. In germline, CDR1 is SEHNR, CDR2 FQNEAQ (reference sequence). The CDR3 is 14 amino acids. The V end lost 2 bases, the J end lost 7 bases, and 9 bases lay between the germline ends. CDR3 amino acids: CASSLSNRNSPLHF. CDR3 bases: TGTGCCAGCAGCTTATCGAATAGAAATTCACCCCTCCACTTT.

This clonotype has ten or more counts. This sequence joins TRBV7-9 and TRBJ2-5, with TRBD2 matching 8 bases. This CDR3 contains 14 residues. Germline assignment: CDR1 SEHNR and CDR2 FQNEAQ (reference sequence). V lost 4 bases and J lost 7; bases outside the gene matches: 8. Here the CDR3 DNA reads TGTGCCAGCAGCTCCCGACTAGCGCGGGCGACCCAGTACTTC. Protein product: CASSSRLARATQYF.

There are many counts of this clonotype. The chain recombines TRBV12-3 or TRBV12-4 with TRBJ1-2, with 8 bases identical to TRBD1. Losses at the gene ends were 6 bases for V and 4 bases for J; bases not matched to a gene: 13. The CDR3 consists of 16 residues. CDR3 amino acids: CASRLNGQGKAYGYTF. The CDR3 DNA is TGTGCCAGCAGACTTAACGGACAGGGCAAGGCCTATGGCTACACCTTC.

This clonotype was found many times. The genes are TRBV7-2 and TRBJ2-5; 8 nucleotides line up with TRBD2. Unmatched junction bases numbered 5, after V lost 1 base and J lost 4 bases. The CDR3 spans 15 residues. The germline V gene encodes CDR1 SGHTA and CDR2 FQGNSA. The CDR3 nucleotides are TGTGCCAGCAGCTTAGGTGCTAGCGGGTCAGAGACCCAGTACTTC. This encodes CASSLGASGSETQYF.

This clonotype was seen repeatedly, ten times or more. The rearrangement links TRBV30 to TRBJ1-3; D might be TRBD1 (5 bases). V was clipped by 4 bases and J by 7 bases, with 14 bases between them. From germline, CDR1 is GTSNPN and CDR2 SVGIG (reference sequence). The CDR3 runs to 13 residues. The CDR3 DNA reads as TGTGCCTGGAATTACGGGACCGCGAACACCATATATTTT. Protein: CAWNYGTANTIYF.

This sequence joins TRBV3-1 and TRBJ2-1; the D gene could be TRBD1 or TRBD2 (7 bases each). Per germline, CDR1 LGHDT and CDR2 YNNKEL (reference sequence). This CDR3 is 15 amino acids long. Deletions cut 4 bases from V and 9 bases from J, with 19 bases between. CDR3 coding DNA: TGTGCCAGCAGCCCAGATCTGGTCAGGGGGGGTGAGCAGTTCTTC. Protein product: CASSPDLVRGGEQFF.

The rearrangement uses TRBV20-1 and TRBJ2-1, with TRBD1 identical over 7 bases. This CDR3 has 14 amino acids. The V and J ends lost 3 bases and 4 bases, in that order; junction bases with no gene match: 6. CDR1 is DFQATT, CDR2 SNEGSKA, per germline (reference sequence). The CDR3 DNA is TGCAGTGCTAGGACGACAGGGCTTTACAATGAGCAGTTCTTC. As protein: CSARTTGLYNEQFF.

This clonotype was detected many times. The V gene is TRBV6-1, the J gene TRBJ2-1, with TRBD1 matching 8 bases. With 7 bases clipped from V and 10 bases from J, the junction kept 9 bases outside the gene matches. The germline V gene has CDR1 MNHNS and CDR2 SASEGT. CDR3 length: 13 amino acids. CDR3 loop: CASNPSGGREQFF. The DNA for the CDR3 is TGTGCCAGCAACCCATCAGGGGGCAGGGAGCAGTTCTTC.

J is TRBJ1-1 and V is TRBV30; D might be TRBD1 (5 bases). Deletions cut 4 bases from V and 1 base from J, with 19 bases between. The CDR3 is made up of 16 amino acids. The V gene's germline CDR1 is GTSNPN and CDR2 SVGIG (reference sequence). This CDR3 reads CAWKFNLGPRNTEAFF. The CDR3 nucleotides read TGTGCCTGGAAATTCAACCTGGGGCCCCGGAACACTGAAGCTTTCTTT.

The table lists this clonotype with many counts. The chain links TRBV10-1 to TRBJ2-7; TRBD2 is a possible D gene (5 bases). Trimming pared 0 bases from V and 3 bases from J, leaving 9 bases between. The CDR3 is made up of 14 amino acids. Germline-derived CDR1 and CDR2 are WNHNN and SYGVQD (reference sequence). CDR3 sequence (DNA): TGCGCCAGCAGTGAGTCTTATGGGAGCTACGAGCAGTACTTC. Translation: CASSESYGSYEQYF.

Remarks on this clonotype: The junction differs from germline at one of its ends, possibly a read error. The chain has TRBV2 and TRBJ1-1; 9 positions agree with TRBD1. The germline V gene encodes CDR1 SNHLY and CDR2 FYNNEI. This CDR3 comprises 15 residues. The CDR3 protein is CASSTRTGVGTEAFF. The CDR3 coding sequence is TGTGCCAGCAGCACACGGACAGGGGTGGGCACTGAAGCCTTCTTT. Supplemented by reference TRBV2 and TRBJ1-1, the full variable domain reads EPEVTQTPSHQVTQMGQEVILRCVPISNHLYFYWYRQILGQKVEFLVSFYNNEISEKSEIFDDQFSVERPDGSNFTLKIRSTKLEDSAMYFCASSTRTGVGTEAFFGQGTRLTVV.

This clonotype came up a few times. The chain links TRBV6-1 to TRBJ1-5, with D perhaps TRBD1 (5 bases). Germline CDR1 is MNHNS and CDR2 is SASEGT. Between the trimmed V and J ends, which lost 3 bases and 6 bases, there was a span of 15 bases. The CDR3 consists of 15 residues. CDR3 nucleotide sequence: TGTGCCAGCAGTGAGTCCATAAACCAGGGTCAGCCCCAGCATTTT. The encoded protein is CASSESINQGQPQHF.

This clonotype showed up many times. The chain has TRBV7-8 and TRBJ2-1; D is possibly TRBD2 (6 bases). Germline assignment: CDR1 SGHVS and CDR2 FQNEAQ. The CDR3 contains 15 residues. Trimming pared 3 bases from V and 3 bases from J, leaving 12 bases between. The CDR3 coding sequence is TGTGCCAGCAGCTTCGGGACTTTATTCTACAATGAGCAGTTCTTC. It codes for CASSFGTLFYNEQFF.

At least ten counts were recorded for this clonotype. This chain uses TRBV30 with TRBJ2-7; D gene uncertain. Germline V gives CDR1 GTSNPN, CDR2 SVGIG (reference sequence). The CDR3 runs to 12 residues. V lost 6 bases and J 3 bases, leaving 12 bases between the germline ends. The DNA of the CDR3 is TGTGCCTGTACGGGTGGTTTCTACGAGCAGTACTTC. Amino acids: CACTGGFYEQYF.

This clonotype showed up many times. The V call is TRBV7-2, the J call TRBJ2-7; TRBD2 agrees at 12 bases. Trimming removed 1 base from V and 7 bases from J; junction bases left unmatched: 2. The length of the CDR3 is 14 residues. Germline CDR1 is SGHTA and CDR2 is FQGNSA. The CDR3 is CASSLDLAGGEQYF. The CDR3 DNA is TGTGCCAGCAGCTTAGACCTAGCGGGAGGGGAGCAGTACTTC.

This clonotype was counted at least ten times. The chain is built from TRBV6-2 or TRBV6-3 and TRBJ2-7, with no clear D. Germline V gives CDR1 MNHEY, CDR2 SVGEGT. CDR3 length: 14 residues. Trimming removed 2 bases from V and 0 bases from J, with 8 bases in between. The CDR3 protein is CASSYGLSSYEQYF. The CDR3 nucleotides are TGTGCCAGCAGTTACGGGCTCAGCTCCTACGAGCAGTACTTC.

This clonotype was detected many times. The CDR3 here is CASSLASTSGLELFF. The CDR3 coding sequence is TGTGCCAGCAGCTTAGCCTCCACTAGCGGGTTGGAGCTGTTTTTT. The chain uses TRBV7-3 and TRBJ2-2, with 9 bases aligning to TRBD2. V was pared by 2 bases and J by 10 bases, with 8 bases of the junction left unmatched. The CDR3 covers 15 residues. Germline V lookup: CDR1 SGHTA, CDR2 FQGTGA.

This clonotype showed up many times. The chain combines TRBV28 with TRBJ1-2; D is possibly TRBD1 (5 bases). The CDR3 covers 13 residues. V lost 4 bases and J 5 bases, leaving 11 bases between the germline ends. Germline CDR1 MDHEN, CDR2 SYDVKM. The chain's CDR3 is CASSSWGGYGYTF. The CDR3 nucleotides read TGTGCCAGCAGTTCATGGGGGGGATATGGCTACACCTTC.

This clonotype was counted a few times. This chain links TRBV4-1 with TRBJ1-1, with D hard to call. V was cut by 2 bases and J by 0 bases, with 16 bases left in between. Germline V gives CDR1 MGHRA, CDR2 YSYEKL. The CDR3 loop spans 17 amino acids. The CDR3 is CASSQYPPGYMNTEAFF. The CDR3 DNA reads as TGCGCCAGCAGCCAATATCCCCCAGGTTACATGAACACTGAAGCTTTCTTT.

This clonotype was detected many times. The chain is built from TRBV7-2 and TRBJ1-6, with 7 bases fitting TRBD1. J gave up 8 bases and V 3 bases, and 4 bases lay outside the gene matches. There are 14 residues in the CDR3. The germline CDR1 and CDR2 sequences are SGHTA and FQGNSA. The CDR3 region has the DNA TGTGCCAGCAGCTTGACAGGGCCTTATTCACCCCTCCACTTT. It translates to CASSLTGPYSPLHF.

Many counts were recorded for this clonotype. The chain links TRBV18 to TRBJ1-5; D is perhaps TRBD1 (5 bases). V lost 6 bases, J lost 6 bases, and 15 bases lay in between. CDR3 length equals 14 residues. Germline loops: CDR1 KGHSH, CDR2 LQKENI. CDR3 loop: CASSPDSGSQPQHF. As DNA, the CDR3 is TGTGCCAGCTCGCCTGACAGTGGATCTCAGCCCCAGCATTTT.

This clonotype has a count of ten or more. J is TRBJ2-1 and V is TRBV28; 8 bases agree with TRBD2. The CDR3 is made up of 15 amino acids. V lost 3 bases to trimming and J lost 6 bases; unmatched junction nucleotides: 7. Germline V gives CDR1 MDHEN, CDR2 SYDVKM. CDR3 region: CASSFGAGVGNEQFF. The CDR3 nucleotides read TGTGCCAGCAGTTTCGGAGCGGGAGTGGGCAATGAGCAGTTCTTC.

Ten or more counts support this clonotype. The chain combines TRBV30 with TRBJ2-7; 8 bases fit TRBD2. Germline loops: CDR1 GTSNPN, CDR2 SVGIG (reference sequence). The CDR3 covers 13 residues. The CDR3 is CASHPGGPGEQYF. The CDR3 DNA follows: TGTGCTTCCCATCCGGGAGGGCCCGGCGAGCAGTACTTC.

Only a few counts were recorded for this clonotype. The gene calls are TRBV6-2 or TRBV6-3 and TRBJ1-2; D ambiguous. V lost 8 bases to trimming and J lost 8 bases, with 9 bases between them. The CDR3 length is 10 residues. Germline CDR1 reads MNHEY; CDR2 reads SVGEGT. The CDR3 DNA reads as TGTGCCAGCCGCGGGAAAGGCTACACCTTC. Amino acid sequence: CASRGKGYTF.

This clonotype was observed a few times. The chain employs TRBV27 and TRBJ2-7; D remains unclear. CDR3 length: 15 residues. The V and J ends lost 3 bases and 3 bases respectively, with 15 bases between them. From germline, CDR1 is MNHEY and CDR2 SMNVEV (reference sequence). The DNA for the CDR3 is TGTGCCAGCAGTTTCGGCCCCCGGGCAGACTACGAGCAGTACTTC. Translated: CASSFGPRADYEQYF.

This chain uses TRBV20-1 with TRBJ2-5, with no clear D. The length of the CDR3 is 12 residues. Trimming took off 0 bases at V and 2 bases at J, with 4 bases between the two ends. Germline values: CDR1 DFQATT, CDR2 SNEGSKA (reference sequence). This chain's CDR3 is CSARDQQETQYF. CDR3 bases: TGCAGTGCTAGAGATCAACAAGAGACCCAGTACTTC.